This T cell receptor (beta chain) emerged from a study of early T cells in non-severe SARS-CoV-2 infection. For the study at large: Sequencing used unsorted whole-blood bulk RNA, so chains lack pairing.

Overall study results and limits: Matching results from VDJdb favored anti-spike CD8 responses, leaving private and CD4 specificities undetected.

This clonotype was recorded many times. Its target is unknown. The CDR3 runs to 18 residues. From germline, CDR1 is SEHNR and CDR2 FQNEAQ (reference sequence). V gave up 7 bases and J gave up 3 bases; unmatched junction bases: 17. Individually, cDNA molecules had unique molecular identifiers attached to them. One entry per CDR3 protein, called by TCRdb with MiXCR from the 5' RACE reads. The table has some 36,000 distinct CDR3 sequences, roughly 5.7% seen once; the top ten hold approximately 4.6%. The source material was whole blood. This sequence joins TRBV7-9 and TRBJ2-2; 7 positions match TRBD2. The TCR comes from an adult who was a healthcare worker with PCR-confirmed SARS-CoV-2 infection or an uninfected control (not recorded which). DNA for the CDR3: TGTGCCAGCACCCCCGCGGGTAGCGGGTACGATGACACCGGGGAGCTGTTTTTT. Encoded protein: CASTPAGSGYDDTGELFF.